Sequencing of this TCR beta chain was carried out in a study of blood T cell repertoires in COVID-19. Across the whole study: Samples of COVID-19 (acute and convalescent) were obtained from the United States, Italy and Spain.

In the original workflow: From reference gene primer amplification, estimates of nucleated cell counts were derived. Clones were read by immunoSEQ multiplex PCR, and TCRdb kept only the in-frame ones, dropping some. The V and J calls and clone size were taken over from that table, and D and trimming were inferred from the DNA. Of 150,000 or so clones listed, over 80% are singletons. The germline CDR1 and CDR2 sequences are SEHNR and FQNEAQ (reference sequence). CDR3 length equals 14 residues. Trimming pared 0 bases from V and 8 bases from J, leaving 13 bases between. Source material: peripheral blood. The rearrangement joins TRBV7-9 to TRBJ1-2; D uncertain. The clonotype comes from an older man with acute or convalescent COVID-19. CDR3 nucleotides: TGTGCCAGCAGCTTAGCAGTGGACTTAGGAGGCTACACCTTC. It yields the protein CASSLAVDLGGYTF.